What follows describes a single TCR beta chain. The sample is drawn from a study of blood T cell repertoires in COVID-19. Study overall: Sources were T cells, B-cell-depleted T cells, or PBMCs; the material itself was cDNA or gDNA.

Repertoires were generated with immunoSEQ multiplex PCR, while TCRdb's copy carries only in-frame clones and drops some. The sample yields over 200,000 clones, roughly 80% seen once. The CDR3 runs to 16 residues. Trimming stripped 2 bases from V and 3 bases from J, with 15 bases between. J is TRBJ2-3 and V is TRBV23-1; D is possibly TRBD1 (5 bases). TRBV23-1 is known as an ORF, though its function is uncertain. The clonotype was recovered from a woman aged 80 or over with acute or convalescent COVID-19. Sequencing used peripheral blood. CDR3 DNA: TGCGCCAGCAGTCAAGACGACAGAAGCTGGACAGATACGCAGTATTTT. Translated, it gives CASSQDDRSWTDTQYF.